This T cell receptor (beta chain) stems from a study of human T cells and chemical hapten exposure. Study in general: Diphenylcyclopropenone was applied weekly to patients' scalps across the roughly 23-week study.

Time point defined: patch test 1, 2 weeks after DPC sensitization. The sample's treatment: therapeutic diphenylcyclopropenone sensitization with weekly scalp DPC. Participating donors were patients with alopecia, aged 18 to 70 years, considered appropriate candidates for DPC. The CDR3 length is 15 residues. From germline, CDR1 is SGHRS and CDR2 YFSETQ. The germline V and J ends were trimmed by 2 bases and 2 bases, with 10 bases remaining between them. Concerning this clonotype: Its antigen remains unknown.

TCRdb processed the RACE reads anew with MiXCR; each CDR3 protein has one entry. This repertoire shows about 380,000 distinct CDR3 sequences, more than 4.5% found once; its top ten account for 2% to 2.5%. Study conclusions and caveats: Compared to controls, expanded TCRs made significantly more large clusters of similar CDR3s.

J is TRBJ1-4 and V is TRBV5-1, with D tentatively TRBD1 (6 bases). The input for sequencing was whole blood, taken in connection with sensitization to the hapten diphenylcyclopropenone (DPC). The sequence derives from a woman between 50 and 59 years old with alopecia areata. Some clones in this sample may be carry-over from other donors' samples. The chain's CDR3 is CASSFNTGTNEKLFF. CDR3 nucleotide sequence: TGCGCCAGCAGCTTCAACACAGGGACTAATGAAAAACTGTTTTTT. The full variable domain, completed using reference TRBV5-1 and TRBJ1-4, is KAGVTQTPRYLIKTRGQQVTLSCSPISGHRSVSWYQQTPGQGLQFLFEYFSETQRNKGNFPGRFSGRQFSNSRSEMNVSTLELGDSALYLCASSFNTGTNEKLFFGSGTQLSVL.